The next 8 T cell receptor beta chains were all read from a single sample in a study of blood T cell repertoires in COVID-19. Method: immunoSEQ multiplex PCR; TCRdb's copy keeps in-frame clones and lacks some. This sample yields just over 65,000 clones, of which nearly 90% are seen a single time; 1.1% to 1.5% belongs to the top ten. The sample comprised peripheral blood. The origin of the receptors is a man in his sixties with acute or convalescent COVID-19.

This sequence joins TRBV3-1 (or the pseudogene TRBV3-2) and TRBJ2-7; a possible D gene is TRBD1 (5 bases). CDR1 and CDR2 from the germline V gene are LGHDT and YNNKEL (reference sequence). The V end was cut by 0 bases, the J end by 7 bases, with 19 bases between. CDR3 size: 16 residues. The CDR3, as DNA: TGTGCCAGCAGCCAAGATCGTCCTAGGGGATCTCGGGAGCAGTACTTC. It yields the protein CASSQDRPRGSREQYF.

The genes are TRBV2 and TRBJ1-5; D is unclear. Germline lookup yields CDR1 SNHLY and CDR2 FYNNEI. The CDR3 is 13 amino acids. Trimming left V 8 bases short and J 3 bases short, with 11 bases between. In nucleotides, the CDR3 is TGTGCCAGCCGGCAGGACTACAATCAGCCCCAGCATTTT. Translated, it gives CASRQDYNQPQHF.

The chain is built from TRBV9 and TRBJ1-1; 8 nucleotides match TRBD1. The CDR3 spans 14 residues. Trimming at V came to 4 bases and at J to 1 base, leaving 3 bases not matched to a gene. Per germline, CDR1 SGDLS and CDR2 YYNGEE. The CDR3 loop reads CASSRGQGNTEAFF. The CDR3 nucleotides are TGTGCCAGCAGCCGCGGACAGGGGAACACTGAAGCTTTCTTT.

CDR3 sequence reads: CATVKNTEAFF. CDR3 bases: TGTGCCACCGTTAAGAACACTGAAGCTTTCTTT. The chain joins TRBV10-3 to TRBJ1-1; D unclear. Trimming took off 10 bases at V and 1 base at J, with 7 bases between the two ends. This CDR3 has 11 residues. Germline loops: CDR1 ENHRY, CDR2 SYGVKD.

This clone was counted once. In nucleotides, the CDR3 is TGTGCCAGCAGCTTGGCCGGAGGGCCCGGGGAGCTGTTTTTT. Amino acids: CASSLAGGPGELFF. The V and J genes are TRBV5-4 and TRBJ2-2, with D perhaps matching TRBD2 (6 bases). CDR3 size: 14 residues. V shed 0 bases and J shed 6 bases, with 9 bases lying between them. Looked up from germline, CDR1 is SGHNT and CDR2 is YYREEE (reference sequence).

The V gene is TRBV6-2 or TRBV6-3, the J gene TRBJ2-3; D perhaps matches TRBD1 (6 bases). Germline CDR1 MNHEY, CDR2 SVGEGT. The CDR3 sequence is 14 residues long. V shed 2 bases and J shed 7 bases, with 13 bases lying between them. The CDR3 is CASSYPDSVYTQYF. The DNA for the CDR3 is TGTGCCAGCAGTTACCCGGACAGCGTCTATACGCAGTATTTT.

The CDR3 spells CASSADRQPQHF. The DNA for the CDR3 is TGTGCCAGCAGTGCCGACAGGCAGCCCCAGCATTTT. The chain carries TRBV2 and TRBJ1-5; weak D call: TRBD1 (6 bases). V was cut by 4 bases and J by 7 bases, with 8 bases left in between. From germline, CDR1 is SNHLY and CDR2 FYNNEI. CDR3 length: 12 residues.

This chain joins TRBV9 and TRBJ2-3; TRBD1 matches 10 bases. With V trimmed by 6 bases and J by 1 base, 11 bases remained unmatched. The CDR3 totals 17 residues. Germline lookup yields CDR1 SGDLS and CDR2 YYNGEE. CDR3 protein: CASTRRDGTGGTDTQYF. The CDR3 DNA is TGTGCCAGCACCCGTAGGGACGGGACAGGGGGCACAGATACGCAGTATTTT. Supplemented by reference TRBV9 and TRBJ2-3, the full variable domain reads DSGVTQTPKHLITATGQRVTLRCSPRSGDLSVYWYQQSLDQGLQFLIQYYNGEERAKGNILERFSAQQFPDLHSELNLSSLELGDSALYFCASTRRDGTGGTDTQYFGPGTRLTVL.